What follows are 15 T cell receptor beta chains derived from one specimen sequenced in a study of CD8 T cells in Susac syndrome. An amount of RNA that ranged from roughly 0.5 to 1 ug was reverse transcribed with random hexamers. TCRdb reprocessed the immunoSEQ multiplex PCR reads with MiXCR, giving one entry per CDR3 protein. The sample carries approximately 160,000 distinct CDR3 sequences, approximately 95% recorded once. The sample consisted of CD4+ T cells from PBMCs. The receptor set was obtained from a human donor with Susac syndrome.

The chain links TRBV6-2 or TRBV6-3 to TRBJ1-6; D is uncertain. The V and J ends lost 5 bases and 18 bases respectively, with 11 bases between them. CDR1 is MNHEY, CDR2 SVGEGT, per germline. This CDR3 has 10 residues. The CDR3 coding sequence is TGTGCCAGCAGTGACGGGTTACCCCACTTT. Translated: CASSDGLPHF.

The chain uses TRBV15 and TRBJ2-7; 10 bases are a match to TRBD2. The germline gives CDR1 LNHNV, CDR2 YYDKDF (reference sequence). This CDR3 is built from 15 residues. The J segment lost 2 bases and the V segment lost 3 bases, leaving 4 bases of the junction unmatched. As DNA, the CDR3 is TGTGCCACCAGCAGGAGGCTAGCGGGAGCCTACGAGCAGTACTTC. This codes for CATSRRLAGAYEQYF.

The chain is built from TRBV29-1 and TRBJ1-5; possible D gene TRBD1, 5 bases. V was trimmed by 4 bases and J by 6 bases, leaving 13 bases between them. The CDR3 is 13 amino acids. Germline assignment: CDR1 SQVTM and CDR2 ANQGSEA. The CDR3 reads CSVAQGSFQPQHF. The CDR3 DNA follows: TGCAGCGTTGCTCAGGGATCATTTCAGCCCCAGCATTTT.

The V and J genes are TRBV7-9 and TRBJ2-6; 8 bases map to TRBD1. The junction had 10 bases not matched to a gene; V was cut back by 11 bases and J by 1 base. Germline V gives CDR1 SEHNR, CDR2 FQNEAQ (reference sequence). The CDR3 consists of 16 residues. The CDR3 DNA sequence: TGTGCCTGCTCCGGGACAGGATTATCTGGGGCCAACGTCCTGACTTTC. This encodes CACSGTGLSGANVLTF.

The J gene is TRBJ2-2, the V gene TRBV9; the D is unclear. V was clipped by 0 bases and J by 9 bases, with 9 bases between them. The CDR3 has 13 amino acids. In germline, CDR1 is SGDLS, CDR2 YYNGEE. The CDR3 sequence: CASSVAVARELFF. CDR3 DNA sequence: TGTGCCAGCAGCGTAGCAGTAGCCCGGGAGCTGTTTTTT.

The rearrangement links TRBV5-1 to TRBJ1-1; D gene ambiguous. Trimming cost V 4 bases and J 8 bases, with 15 bases left between them. The CDR3 sequence is 13 residues long. Germline CDR1 reads SGHRS; CDR2 reads YFSETQ. The CDR3 DNA reads as TGCGCCAGCAGCCCCGGGTTGGGCGGGGAAGCTTTCTTT. It yields the protein CASSPGLGGEAFF.

DNA of the CDR3: TGTGCCAGCAGAGACGGACAGCCTGGAAACACCATATATTTT. Amino acids: CASRDGQPGNTIYF. The chain is built from TRBV28 and TRBJ1-3; possible D gene TRBD1, 6 bases. The CDR3 runs 14 residues. V was clipped by 6 bases and J by 2 bases, with 11 bases between them. Per germline, CDR1 MDHEN and CDR2 SYDVKM.

The rearrangement links TRBV20-1 to TRBJ2-7; 8 bases line up with TRBD1. CDR3 length equals 14 residues. Trimming removed 6 bases from V and 4 bases from J; junction bases left unmatched: 11. The germline V gene encodes CDR1 DFQATT and CDR2 SNEGSKA (reference sequence). CDR3 sequence (DNA): TGCAGTGCCCAACCCGACAGGGGAGGATACGAGCAGTACGTC. Its translation: CSAQPDRGGYEQYV.

The V gene is TRBV20-1, the J gene TRBJ2-5, with D possibly TRBD1 on 6 matching bases. With 8 bases removed from V and 5 bases from J, the gap between germline ends came to 12 bases. The CDR3 runs to 11 residues. CDR1 DFQATT and CDR2 SNEGSKA come from the germline V gene (reference sequence). Here the CDR3 reads CSLHRGETQYF. CDR3 nucleotide sequence: TGCAGTCTACATAGGGGGGAGACCCAGTACTTC.

V gene TRBV20-1 combines with J gene TRBJ2-2; the D call may be TRBD1 or TRBD2 (5 bases each). V was clipped by 1 base and J by 8 bases, with 17 bases between them. The CDR3 covers 15 residues. Germline CDR1 reads DFQATT; CDR2 reads SNEGSKA (reference sequence). The CDR3 DNA reads as TGCAGTGCTAGAGGGTTTGGGGACGGGACGGGGGAGCTGTTTTTT. Amino acid sequence: CSARGFGDGTGELFF.

The chain couples TRBV9 to TRBJ1-6; D is perhaps TRBD1 (6 bases). V was trimmed by 3 bases and J by 2 bases, leaving 15 bases between them. This CDR3 region has 17 residues. CDR1 SGDLS and CDR2 YYNGEE come from the germline V gene. In DNA form, the CDR3 reads TGTGCCAGCAGCGGAGGGCAGGGGCAGCCCTATAATTCACCCCTCCACTTT. Residues: CASSGGQGQPYNSPLHF.

J is TRBJ1-3 and V is TRBV29-1, with a tentative D call TRBD1 (6 bases). This CDR3 is 16 amino acids long. Trimming left V 1 base short and J 2 bases short, with 15 bases between. In germline, CDR1 is SQVTM, CDR2 ANQGSEA. Written as DNA, the CDR3 is TGCAGCGTTGAAGGTCCAGGGGCGGAGACTGGAAACACCATATATTTT. Protein: CSVEGPGAETGNTIYF.

This clonotype was counted a single time. V gene TRBV20-1 combines with J gene TRBJ2-7; 10 bases fit TRBD1. CDR3 length: 13 residues. V lost 1 base to trimming and J lost 6 bases; unmatched junction nucleotides: 3. Germline lookup yields CDR1 DFQATT and CDR2 SNEGSKA (reference sequence). The DNA of the CDR3 is TGCAGTGCTAGAGGCGGGACAGGGGTCGAGCAGTACGTC. Protein: CSARGGTGVEQYV.

The CDR3 region is CSVKVGATEQFF. CDR3 nucleotides: TGCAGCGTTAAGGTCGGGGCTACGGAGCAGTTCTTC. The V call is TRBV29-1, the J call TRBJ2-1; TRBD1 or TRBD2 may be the D gene (5 bases each). The CDR3 consists of 12 residues. V was clipped by 5 bases and J by 10 bases, with 15 bases between them. Germline V gene sequence: CDR1 SQVTM, CDR2 ANQGSEA.

This sequence joins TRBV5-4 and TRBJ2-5, with D possibly TRBD1 on 6 matching bases. Per the germline V gene, CDR1 is SGHNT and CDR2 is YYREEE (reference sequence). This CDR3 has 15 amino acids. With 3 bases removed from V and 5 bases from J, the gap between germline ends came to 17 bases. The CDR3 DNA follows: TGTGCCAGCAGCTCACCACTACAGGGTAGCGAGACCCAGTACTTC. Amino acid sequence: CASSSPLQGSETQYF.